This TCR beta chain was retrieved from a study of blood T cell repertoires in COVID-19. About the study: Spain, Italy and the United States supplied samples that represented acute and convalescent COVID-19. From T cells, B-cell-depleted T cells, or PBMCs came the material, which was cDNA or gDNA.

As handled by the study authors: How many nucleated cells were present was estimated from reference gene primer amplification. The assay was immunoSEQ multiplex PCR, and TCRdb's table has in-frame clones only and misses some. Clone size and the V and J calls come from that table; the DNA yielded D and trimming. The table records approximately 86,000 clones, 75% to 85% of them present only once. The germline gives CDR1 GTSNPN, CDR2 SVGIG (reference sequence). Trimming shortened V by 2 bases and J by 8 bases, and 9 bases separated the two germline ends. This CDR3 has 12 amino acids. The sequence was obtained from a woman aged 70-85 years with acute or convalescent COVID-19. The rearrangement uses TRBV30 and TRBJ1-4; D is unresolved. Sample: peripheral blood. The CDR3 bases are TGTGCCTGGAGTTCCCGGTACGAAAAACTGTTTTTT. Translating gives CAWSSRYEKLFF.